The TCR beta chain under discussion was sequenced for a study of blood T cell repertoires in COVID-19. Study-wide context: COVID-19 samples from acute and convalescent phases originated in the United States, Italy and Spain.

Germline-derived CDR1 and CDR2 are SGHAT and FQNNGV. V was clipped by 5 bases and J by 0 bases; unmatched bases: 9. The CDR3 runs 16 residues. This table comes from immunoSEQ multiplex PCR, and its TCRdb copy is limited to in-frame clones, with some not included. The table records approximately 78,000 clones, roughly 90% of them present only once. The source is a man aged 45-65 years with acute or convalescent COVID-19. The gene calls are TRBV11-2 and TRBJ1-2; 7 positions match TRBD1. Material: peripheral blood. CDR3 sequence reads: CASSPPGQFSNYGYTF. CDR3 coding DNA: TGTGCCAGCAGCCCTCCGGGACAGTTTTCTAACTATGGCTACACCTTC.